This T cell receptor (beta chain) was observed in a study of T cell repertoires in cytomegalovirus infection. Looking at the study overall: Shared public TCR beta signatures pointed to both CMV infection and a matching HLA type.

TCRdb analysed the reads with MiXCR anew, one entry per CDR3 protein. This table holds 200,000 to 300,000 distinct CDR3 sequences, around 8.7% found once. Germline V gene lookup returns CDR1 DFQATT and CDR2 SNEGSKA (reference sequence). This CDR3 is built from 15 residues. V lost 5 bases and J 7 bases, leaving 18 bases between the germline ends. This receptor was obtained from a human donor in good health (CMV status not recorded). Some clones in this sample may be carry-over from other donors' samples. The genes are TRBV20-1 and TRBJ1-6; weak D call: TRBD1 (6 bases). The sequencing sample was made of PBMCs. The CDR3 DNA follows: TGCAGTGCTCAACAACGGGCGGACAGAAATTCACCCCTCCACTTT. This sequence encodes CSAQQRADRNSPLHF.